These T cell receptor beta chains were read from a single sample in a study of molecular identifiers for immune sequencing clone quantification. In TCRdb, the PCR reads were re-called with MiXCR into one record per CDR3 protein. The sample lists approximately 550,000 distinct CDR3 sequences, roughly 23% occurring once. The sequenced sample consisted of naive CD8+ T cells from blood, with Jurkat cell RNA spiked in. The receptor source for this set is a human donor in good health. Some libraries in this study had Jurkat cell RNA spiked in. CDR3s leave out the opening cysteine and the closing phenylalanine or tryptophan. A row's size may be missing; if present it is once, few, many or a size class.

TRBV7-8	.	13	TRBJ1-2	ASSFGESSIYGYT
TRBV7-2	.	14	TRBJ2-5	ASRPLSRSGWETQY
TRBV21-1	.	12	TRBJ2-7	ASSTGQGSYGQY
TRBV15	.	12	TRBJ2-3	ATSREFQQDTQY
TRBV7-2	once	13	TRBJ2-4	ASSQDSGDANIQY
TRBV6-5	many	12	TRBJ2-7	ASSSGTDIYEQY
TRBV21-1	few	17	TRBJ2-2	ASSKARGVTRPNTGELF
TRBV4-1	many	15	TRBJ1-6	ASSQGDGKSRLSPLH
TRBV27	.	12	TRBJ1-6	ASSLGQGVLALH
TRBV7-9	few	16	TRBJ2-3	ASSLGRGAGALTDTQY
TRBV25-1	many	12	TRBJ2-7	ASSGADRVWEQY
TRBV19	.	10	TRBJ2-2	ASGIQSGELF
TRBV5-6	.	14	TRBJ2-3	ASSPGTVTGTDTQY
TRBV3-1	few	18	TRBJ2-1	ASSQRTGTSGRGYYNEQF
TRBV4-3	few	11	TRBJ2-1	ASSQVGYNEQF
TRBV15	.	13	TRBJ2-5	ATSRDLWGGETQY
TRBV7-2	many	12	TRBJ1-2	ASSLGSSNYGYT
TRBV27	few	13	TRBJ2-5	ASSWASGSLETQY
TRBV24-1	few	10	TRBJ1-1	ALAGGGPEAF
TRBV12-5	many	12	TRBJ1-1	ASSSTGEGTEAF
TRBV7-8	few	12	TRBJ1-5	ASSLLGYGQPQH
TRBV7-9	.	13	TRBJ2-1	ASSFRDRGYNEQF
TRBV30	.	11	TRBJ2-7	AWTSSGSYEQY
TRBV7-9	many	10	TRBJ2-7	ASSAEGIEQY
TRBV12-3/TRBV12-4	.	13	TRBJ2-4	ASSLEVIYRDVRY
TRBV19	many	13	TRBJ1-5	ASSTGHRGHQPQH
TRBV28	many	14	TRBJ1-5	ASSFLAGYSNQPQH
TRBV11-2	.	11	TRBJ2-7	ASSLSDTYEQY
TRBV4-3	.	13	TRBJ1-2	TSSQEGHPVYGYT
TRBV30	many	13	TRBJ2-3	AWSKGDGLTDTQY
TRBV24-1	many	13	TRBJ2-4	ATSDRTSAKNIQY
TRBV25-1	.	18	TRBJ2-2	ASSEFTRGRSIANTGELF
TRBV6-2/TRBV6-3	many	12	TRBJ1-2	ASSPLMGNYGYT